This entry concerns a single T cell receptor (beta chain). What it binds is not known. This entry is derived from a study of cytomegalovirus exposure and HLA in healthy donors. Study-level results: Previous analysis showed most TCR beta V segments were productive about 90% or about 30% of the time. Most CMV-associated TCR beta chains were later found to appear HLA-restricted. Around 18,000 TCR beta sequences were associated with HLA alleles at 0.05 false discovery rate in a later analysis. Reportedly, fewer N-insertions than the approximately 600-donor mean appeared in an Asian-associated ancestry cluster in a later analysis.

Primers included in the PCR were 60 Vbeta and 13 Jbeta primers. Sequencing was performed with immunoSEQ multiplex PCR; in TCRdb, only in-frame clones are kept and a portion is missing. The data hold roughly 200,000 clones, with over 65% observed a single time. This CDR3 is built from 15 residues. Germline-derived CDR1 and CDR2 are SGHVS and FQNEAQ. Trimming at V came to 6 bases and at J to 3 bases, leaving 6 bases not matched to a gene. The chain combines TRBV7-8 with TRBJ2-2, with TRBD2 identical over 8 bases. The sequence was obtained from a middle-aged man in good health and CMV-seropositive. Sequencing was performed on PBMCs. CDR3 in amino acids: CASRSRGGDTGELFF. In nucleotides, the CDR3 is TGTGCCAGCAGAAGCCGGGGGGGGGACACCGGGGAGCTGTTTTTT.